This T cell receptor (beta chain) was profiled in a study of T cells after yellow fever vaccination. General study findings and limits: FACS-sorted repertoires could harbor abundant contaminating bulk-population clonotypes.

TCRdb re-called the 5' RACE reads with MiXCR, one entry per CDR3 protein. The data contain some 200,000 distinct CDR3 sequences, approximately 3.2% of them singletons. As regards this clonotype: The antigen is not known.

CDR1 and CDR2 (germline): MNHEY, SVGAGI. V was cut by 4 bases and J by 0 bases, with 7 bases left in between. The CDR3 has 15 residues. This clonotype was sampled from a man between 18 and 35 years old who received the YFV17D yellow fever vaccine. The rearrangement joins TRBV6-5 to TRBJ1-6; D remains ambiguous. The sequenced sample was CD4+ T cells sorted from PBMCs, obtained 10 days after the yellow fever booster vaccination. The CDR3 DNA sequence: TGTGCCAGCAGTTCAGAGGGCTCCTATAATTCACCCCTCCACTTT. It yields the protein CASSSEGSYNSPLHF.